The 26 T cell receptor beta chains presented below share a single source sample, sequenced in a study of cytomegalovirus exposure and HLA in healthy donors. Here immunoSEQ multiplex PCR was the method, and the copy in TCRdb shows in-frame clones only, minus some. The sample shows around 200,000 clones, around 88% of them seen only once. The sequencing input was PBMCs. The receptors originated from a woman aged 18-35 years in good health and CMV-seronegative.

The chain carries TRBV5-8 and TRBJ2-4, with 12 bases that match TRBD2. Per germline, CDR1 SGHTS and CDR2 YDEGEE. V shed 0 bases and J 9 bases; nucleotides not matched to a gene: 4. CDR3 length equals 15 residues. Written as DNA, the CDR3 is TGTGCCAGCAGCTTGGAGACTAGCGGGAGTGCCATTCAGTACTTC. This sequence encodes CASSLETSGSAIQYF.

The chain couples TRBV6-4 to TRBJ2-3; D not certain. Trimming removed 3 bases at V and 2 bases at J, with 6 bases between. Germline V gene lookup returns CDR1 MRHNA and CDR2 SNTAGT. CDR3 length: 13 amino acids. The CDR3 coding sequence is TGTGCCAGCAGTGAAGACTTCACAGATACGCAGTATTTT. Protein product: CASSEDFTDTQYF.

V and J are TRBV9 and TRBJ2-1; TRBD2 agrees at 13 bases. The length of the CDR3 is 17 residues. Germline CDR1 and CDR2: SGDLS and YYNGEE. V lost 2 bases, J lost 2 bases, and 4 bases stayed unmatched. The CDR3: CASSVGTSGIAYNEQFF. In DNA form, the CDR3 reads TGTGCCAGCAGCGTTGGGACTAGCGGGATAGCCTACAATGAGCAGTTCTTC.

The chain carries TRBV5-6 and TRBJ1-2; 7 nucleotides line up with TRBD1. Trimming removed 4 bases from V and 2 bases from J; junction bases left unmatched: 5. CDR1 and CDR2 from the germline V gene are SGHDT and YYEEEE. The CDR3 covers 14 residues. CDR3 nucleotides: TGTGCCAGCAGCCCGACAGGGAGAAACTATGGCTACACCTTC. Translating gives CASSPTGRNYGYTF. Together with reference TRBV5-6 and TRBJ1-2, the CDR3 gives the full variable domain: DAGVTQSPTHLIKTRGQQVTLRCSPKSGHDTVSWYQQALGQGPQFIFQYYEEEERQRGNFPDRFSGHQFPNYSSELNVNALLLGDSALYLCASSPTGRNYGYTFGSGTRLTVV.

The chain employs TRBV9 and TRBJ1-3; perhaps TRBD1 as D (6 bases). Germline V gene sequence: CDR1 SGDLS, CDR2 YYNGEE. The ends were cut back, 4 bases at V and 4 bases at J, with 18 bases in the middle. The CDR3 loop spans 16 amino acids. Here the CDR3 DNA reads TGTGCCAGCAGCTCCCACCTCAGGGGAACCGGAAACACCATATATTTT. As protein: CASSSHLRGTGNTIYF.

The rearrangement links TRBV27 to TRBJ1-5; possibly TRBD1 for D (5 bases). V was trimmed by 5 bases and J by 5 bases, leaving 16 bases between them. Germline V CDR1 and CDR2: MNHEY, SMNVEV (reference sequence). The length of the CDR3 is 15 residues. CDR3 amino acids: CASSQIRDPHQPQHF. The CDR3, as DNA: TGTGCCAGCAGTCAAATCAGGGATCCTCATCAGCCCCAGCATTTT.

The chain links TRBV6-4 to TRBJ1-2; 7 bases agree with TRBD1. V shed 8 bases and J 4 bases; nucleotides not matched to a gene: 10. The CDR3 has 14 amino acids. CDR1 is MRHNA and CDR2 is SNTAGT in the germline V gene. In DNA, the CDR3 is TGTGCCAGCCGGCCAGAGCAGGGGGGCTATGGCTACACCTTC. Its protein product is CASRPEQGGYGYTF.

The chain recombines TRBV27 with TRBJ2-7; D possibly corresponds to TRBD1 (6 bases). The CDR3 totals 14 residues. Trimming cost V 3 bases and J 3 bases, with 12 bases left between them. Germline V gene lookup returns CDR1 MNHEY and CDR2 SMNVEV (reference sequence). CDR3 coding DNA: TGTGCCAGCAGTTTCCTCGGACAGCTCTACGAGCAGTACTTC. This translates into CASSFLGQLYEQYF.

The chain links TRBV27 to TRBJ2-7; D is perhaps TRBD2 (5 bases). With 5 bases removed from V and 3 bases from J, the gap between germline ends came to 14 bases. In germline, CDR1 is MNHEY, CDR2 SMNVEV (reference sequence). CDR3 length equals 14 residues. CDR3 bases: TGTGCCAGCAGTCCACGAGGGTGGGTCTACGAGCAGTACTTC. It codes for CASSPRGWVYEQYF.

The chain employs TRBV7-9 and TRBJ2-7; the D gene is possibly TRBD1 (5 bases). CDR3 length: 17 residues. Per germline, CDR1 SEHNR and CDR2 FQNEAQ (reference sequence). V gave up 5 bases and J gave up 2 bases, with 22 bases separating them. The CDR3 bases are TGTGCCAGCAGCCCACGTTCGGCAGGGAACATCGCCTACGAGCAGTACTTC. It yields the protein CASSPRSAGNIAYEQYF.

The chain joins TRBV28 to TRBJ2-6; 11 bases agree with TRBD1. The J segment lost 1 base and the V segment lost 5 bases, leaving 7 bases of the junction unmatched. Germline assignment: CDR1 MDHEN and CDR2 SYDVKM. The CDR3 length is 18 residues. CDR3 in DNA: TGTGCCAGCAGTCCCCGGACAGGGGGCCTATCTGGGGCCAACGTCCTGACTTTC. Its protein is CASSPRTGGLSGANVLTF.

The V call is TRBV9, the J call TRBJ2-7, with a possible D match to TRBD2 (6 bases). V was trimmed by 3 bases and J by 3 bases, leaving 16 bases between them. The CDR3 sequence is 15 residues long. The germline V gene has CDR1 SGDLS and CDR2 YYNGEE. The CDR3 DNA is TGTGCCAGCAGCGAATTACCGGGACTTTTCTACGAGCAGTACTTC. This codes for CASSELPGLFYEQYF.

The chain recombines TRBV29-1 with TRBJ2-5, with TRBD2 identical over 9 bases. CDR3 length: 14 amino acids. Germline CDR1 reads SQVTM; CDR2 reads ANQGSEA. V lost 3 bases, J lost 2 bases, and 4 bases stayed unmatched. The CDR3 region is CSVDSSGIQETQYF. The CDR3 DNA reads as TGCAGCGTTGACTCTAGCGGGATTCAAGAGACCCAGTACTTC.

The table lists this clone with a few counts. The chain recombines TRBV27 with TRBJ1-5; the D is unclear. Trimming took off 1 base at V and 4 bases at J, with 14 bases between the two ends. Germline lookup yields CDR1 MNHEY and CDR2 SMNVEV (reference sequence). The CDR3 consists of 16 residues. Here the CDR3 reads CASSLYFGLNNQPQHF. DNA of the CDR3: TGTGCCAGCAGTTTATATTTCGGACTGAATAATCAGCCCCAGCATTTT.

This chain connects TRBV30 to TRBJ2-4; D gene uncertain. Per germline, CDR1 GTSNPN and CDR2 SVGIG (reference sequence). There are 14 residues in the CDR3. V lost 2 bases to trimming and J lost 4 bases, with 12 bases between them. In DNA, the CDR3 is TGTGCCTGGAGTCTCCTAGTATCTAAAAACATTCAGTACTTC. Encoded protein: CAWSLLVSKNIQYF.

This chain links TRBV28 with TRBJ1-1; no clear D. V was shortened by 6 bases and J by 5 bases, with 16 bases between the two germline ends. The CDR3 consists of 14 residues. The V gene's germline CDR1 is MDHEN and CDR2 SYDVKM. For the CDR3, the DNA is TGTGCCAGCAGGTTACCGCGGGGAAAGACTGAAGCTTTCTTT. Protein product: CASRLPRGKTEAFF.

The CDR3 sequence is CASSSGQGQAFF. The DNA of the CDR3 is TGTGCCAGCAGCTCGGGACAGGGGCAAGCTTTCTTT. The rearrangement uses TRBV11-3 and TRBJ1-1; 10 bases fit TRBD1. The CDR3 length is 12 residues. Trimming took 4 bases from V and 9 from J; bases not matched to a gene: 2. Germline-derived CDR1 and CDR2 are SGHNT and YENEEA.

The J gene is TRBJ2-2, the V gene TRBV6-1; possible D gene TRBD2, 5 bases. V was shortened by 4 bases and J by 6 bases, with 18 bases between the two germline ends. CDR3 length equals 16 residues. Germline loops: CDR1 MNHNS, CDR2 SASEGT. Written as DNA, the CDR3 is TGTGCCAGCAGTGGAGGGCTATGGGGTCCGGCCGGGGAGCTGTTTTTT. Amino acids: CASSGGLWGPAGELFF.

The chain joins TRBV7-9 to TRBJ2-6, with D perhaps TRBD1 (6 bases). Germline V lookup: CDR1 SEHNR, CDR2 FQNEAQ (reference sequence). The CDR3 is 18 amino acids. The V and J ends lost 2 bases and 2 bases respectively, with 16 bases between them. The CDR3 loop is CASSLLGQRGTGANVLTF. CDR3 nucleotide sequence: TGTGCCAGCAGCTTACTTGGACAGAGGGGGACTGGGGCCAACGTCCTGACTTTC.

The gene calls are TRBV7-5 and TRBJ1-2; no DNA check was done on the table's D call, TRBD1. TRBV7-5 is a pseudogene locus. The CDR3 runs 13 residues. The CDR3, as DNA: TGTGCCAGAAGCTTCTGGGACATCTATGGCTACACCTTC. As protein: CARSFWDIYGYTF.

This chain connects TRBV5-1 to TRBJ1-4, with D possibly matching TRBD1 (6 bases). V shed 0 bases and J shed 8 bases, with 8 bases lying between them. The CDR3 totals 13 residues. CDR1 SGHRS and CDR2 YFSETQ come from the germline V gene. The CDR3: CASSLGDNEKLFF. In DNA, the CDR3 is TGCGCCAGCAGCTTGGGGGACAACGAAAAACTGTTTTTT.

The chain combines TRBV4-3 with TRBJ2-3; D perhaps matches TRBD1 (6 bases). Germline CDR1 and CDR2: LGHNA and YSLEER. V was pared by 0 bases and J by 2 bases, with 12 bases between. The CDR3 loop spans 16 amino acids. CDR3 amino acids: CASSQDETGSTDTQYF. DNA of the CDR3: TGCGCCAGCAGCCAAGATGAGACAGGATCCACAGATACGCAGTATTTT.

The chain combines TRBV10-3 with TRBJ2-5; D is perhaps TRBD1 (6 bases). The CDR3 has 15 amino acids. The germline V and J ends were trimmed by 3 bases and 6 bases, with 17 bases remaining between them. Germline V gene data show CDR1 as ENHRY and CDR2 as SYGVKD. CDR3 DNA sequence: TGTGCCATCAGTGATACTTGGATGGGGGCCAAGACCCAGTACTTC. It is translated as CAISDTWMGAKTQYF.

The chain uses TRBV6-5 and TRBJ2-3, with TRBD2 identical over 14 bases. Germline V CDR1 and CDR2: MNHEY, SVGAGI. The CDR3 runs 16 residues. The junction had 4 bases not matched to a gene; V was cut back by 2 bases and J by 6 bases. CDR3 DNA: TGTGCCAGCAGTTACGGACTAGCGGGAGGTGGCGATACGCAGTATTTT. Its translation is CASSYGLAGGGDTQYF.

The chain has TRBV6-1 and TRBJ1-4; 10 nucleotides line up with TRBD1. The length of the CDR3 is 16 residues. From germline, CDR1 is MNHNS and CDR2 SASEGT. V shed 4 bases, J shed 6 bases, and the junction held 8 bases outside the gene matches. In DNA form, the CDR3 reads TGTGCCAGCAGTGGTTTGCCCGGGACAGGGGATGAAAAACTGTTTTTT. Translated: CASSGLPGTGDEKLFF.

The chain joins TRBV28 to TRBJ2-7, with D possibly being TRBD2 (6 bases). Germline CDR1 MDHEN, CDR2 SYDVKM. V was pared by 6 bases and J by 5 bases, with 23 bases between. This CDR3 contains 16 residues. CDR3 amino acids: CASSMYGGILTNEQYF. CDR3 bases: TGTGCCAGCAGCATGTACGGAGGGATCCTTACGAACGAGCAGTACTTC.